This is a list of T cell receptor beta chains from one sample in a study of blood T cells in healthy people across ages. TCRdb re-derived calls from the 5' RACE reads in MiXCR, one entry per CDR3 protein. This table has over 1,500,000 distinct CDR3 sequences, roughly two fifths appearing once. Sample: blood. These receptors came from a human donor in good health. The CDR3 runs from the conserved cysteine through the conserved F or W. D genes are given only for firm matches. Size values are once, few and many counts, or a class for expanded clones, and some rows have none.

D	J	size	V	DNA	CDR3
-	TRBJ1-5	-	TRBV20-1	TGCAGTGCTAGCCAGAAGACTAGCAATCGGCCCCAGCATTTT	CSASQKTSNRPQHF
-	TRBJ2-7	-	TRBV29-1	TGCAGCGTTCAGATCGGGGGATCAGGCGAGCAGTACTTC	CSVQIGGSGEQYF
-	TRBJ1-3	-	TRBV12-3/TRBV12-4	TGTGCCAGCAGTTTAAAGCGGTCTGGAAACACCATATATTTT	CASSLKRSGNTIYF
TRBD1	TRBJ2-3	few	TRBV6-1	TGTGCCAGCAAGGACAGGGTTGGCACAGATACGCAGTATTTT	CASKDRVGTDTQYF
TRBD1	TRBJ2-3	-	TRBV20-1	TGCAGTGCCCCCGGGACAGGGAGCACAGATACGCAGTATTTT	CSAPGTGSTDTQYF
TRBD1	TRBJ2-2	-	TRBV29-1	TGCAGCGTTGGTCTGGGCAGGGGGACCGGGGAGCTGTTTTTT	CSVGLGRGTGELFF
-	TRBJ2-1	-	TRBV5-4	TGTGCCAGCAGCCCACTCATCACCCTCAATGGGCAGTTCTTC	CASSPLITLNGQFF
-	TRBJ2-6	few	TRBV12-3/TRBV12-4	TGTGCCAGCAGTTTCTCCCCTCCCTCTGGGGCCAACGTCCTGACTTTC	CASSFSPPSGANVLTF
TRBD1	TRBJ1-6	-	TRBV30	TGTGCCTGGAGTGTACGACAGGGGGTAAAGTCCTATAATTCACCCCTCCACTTT	CAWSVRQGVKSYNSPLHF
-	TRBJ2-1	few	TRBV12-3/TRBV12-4	TGTGCCAGCAGTTTAGCTAGTCCCAATGAGCAGTTCTTC	CASSLASPNEQFF
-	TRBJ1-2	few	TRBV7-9	TGTGCCAGCAGCTCCGGAGGGGGGTCGGCTGGCTACACCTTC	CASSSGGGSAGYTF
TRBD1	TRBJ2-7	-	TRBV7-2	TGTGCCAACAGCTTAGGGGGACAGGGTACCTACGAGCAGTACTTC	CANSLGGQGTYEQYF
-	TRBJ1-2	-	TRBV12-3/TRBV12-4	TGTGCCAGCAGCCGAGAGGTTTGGGGGGCGAGTGGCTACACCTTC	CASSREVWGASGYTF
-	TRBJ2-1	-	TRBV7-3	TGTGCCAGCAGCTCTGGCAACCGGGACCCGTTAGGGGAGCAGTTCTTC	CASSSGNRDPLGEQFF
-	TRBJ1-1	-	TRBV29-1	TGCAGCGTTGAAAGACAGGTGAACACTGAAGCTTTCTTT	CSVERQVNTEAFF
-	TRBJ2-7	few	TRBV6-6	TGTGCCAGCGGAACGACAGGACTCACCTACGAGCAGTACTTC	CASGTTGLTYEQYF
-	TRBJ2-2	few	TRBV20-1	TGCAGTGCTAGTATTGCGGGACAAAACACCGGGGAGCTGTTTTTT	CSASIAGQNTGELFF
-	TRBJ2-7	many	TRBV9	TGTGCCAGCAGCGCACTTGAATCCTACGAGCAGTACTTC	CASSALESYEQYF
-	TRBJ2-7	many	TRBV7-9	TGTGCCAGCAGCTTAGGGTACAGGGAGCAGTACTTC	CASSLGYREQYF
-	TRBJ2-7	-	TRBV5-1	TGCGCCAGCAGCTTGGGACAGCTTCTCGACGAGCAGTACTTC	CASSLGQLLDEQYF
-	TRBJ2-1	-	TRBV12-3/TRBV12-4	TGTGCCAGCAGTCCCCGTGGGGGATTCTCCTACAATGAGCAGTTCTTC	CASSPRGGFSYNEQFF
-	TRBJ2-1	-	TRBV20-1	TGCAGTGCTCCCTCGGGGTATGAGCAGTTCTTC	CSAPSGYEQFF
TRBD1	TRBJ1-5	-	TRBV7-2	TGTGCCAGCAGCCCTGACAGGGCTAGCAATCAGCCCCAGCATTTT	CASSPDRASNQPQHF
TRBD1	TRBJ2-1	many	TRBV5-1	TGTGCCAGCAGCTCGGGACAGGGGTACAATGAGCAGTTCTTC	CASSSGQGYNEQFF
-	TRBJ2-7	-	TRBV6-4	TGTGCCGGCAGTGAGGACATTGCCGGGACAAGTGAGCAGTACTTC	CAGSEDIAGTSEQYF
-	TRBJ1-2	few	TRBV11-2	TGTGCCAGCAGCCAGTGGACCGACTATGGCTACACCTTC	CASSQWTDYGYTF
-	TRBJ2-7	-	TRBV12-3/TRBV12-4	TGTGCCAGCAGTTTAGGTCTAGGAGGGAAGTCCTACGAGCAGTACTTC	CASSLGLGGKSYEQYF
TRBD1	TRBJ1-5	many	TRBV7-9	TGTGCCAGCAGCTACGGGACAGGGGGCAATCAGCCCCAGCATTTT	CASSYGTGGNQPQHF
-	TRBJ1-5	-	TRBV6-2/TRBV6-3	TGTGCCGGCAGAGTACGCAGCAATCAGCCCCAGCATTTT	CAGRVRSNQPQHF
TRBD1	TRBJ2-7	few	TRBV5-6	TGTGCCAGCAGCTTGGGAGACAGGGGTCACGAGCAGTACTTC	CASSLGDRGHEQYF
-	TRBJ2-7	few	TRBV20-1	TGCAGTGCTAGCGGGGATACCTACGAGCAGTACTTC	CSASGDTYEQYF
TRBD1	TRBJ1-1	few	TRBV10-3	TGTGCCATCCGCGGGGCTTCAGGGGGCTTCACTGAAGCTTTCTTT	CAIRGASGGFTEAFF
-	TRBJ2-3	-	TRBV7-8	TGTGCCAGCAGCCCTACCACTTTTCCAGGGCGACTCACAGATACGCAGTATTTT	CASSPTTFPGRLTDTQYF
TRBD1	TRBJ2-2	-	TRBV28	TGTGCCAGCAGGACAGGGGACGACACCGGGGAGCTGTTTTTT	CASRTGDDTGELFF
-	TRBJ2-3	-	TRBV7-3	TGTGCCAGCAGTCCAGCGGGCCCTAGCACAAATACGCAGTATTTT	CASSPAGPSTNTQYF
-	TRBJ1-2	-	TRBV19	TGTGCCAGTAGTATAGCTCGGGACATAGGCTACACCTTC	CASSIARDIGYTF
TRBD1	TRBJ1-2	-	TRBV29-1	TGCAGCGTTACCAGGGACAGCTACTTCTATGGCTACACCTTC	CSVTRDSYFYGYTF
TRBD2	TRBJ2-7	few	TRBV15	TGTGCCACCAGCAACGGGGGGAAAAGCTCCTACGAGCAGTACTTC	CATSNGGKSSYEQYF
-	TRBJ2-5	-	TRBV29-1	TGCAGCGTTGGTACCGGGGGGACCCAGTACTTC	CSVGTGGTQYF
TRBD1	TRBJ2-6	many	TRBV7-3	TGTGCCAGCAGCCCCCGGACAGGCTCTGGGGCCAACGTCCTGACTTTC	CASSPRTGSGANVLTF
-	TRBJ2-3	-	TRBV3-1	TGTGCCAGCAGCCAAGATCTACCTGGGGTGGATCTCACAGATACGCAGTATTTT	CASSQDLPGVDLTDTQYF
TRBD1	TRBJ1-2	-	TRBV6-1	TGTGCCAGCAGTACGCGGACAGGGGGTTACACCTTC	CASSTRTGGYTF
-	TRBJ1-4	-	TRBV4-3	TGCGCCAGCAGCCAAGATTTTGTAATTAGGACAGCTGAAAAACTGTTTTTT	CASSQDFVIRTAEKLFF
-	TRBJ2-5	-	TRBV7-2	TGTGCCAGCACCGGTGGGGTAGAGACCCAGTACTTC	CASTGGVETQYF
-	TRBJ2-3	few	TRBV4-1	TGCGCCAGCAGCCAAGAGGCACCCCTCACAGATACGCAGTATTTT	CASSQEAPLTDTQYF
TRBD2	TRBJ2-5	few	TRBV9	TGTGCCAGCAGCCAAGGGACTAGCGGGGGAGGAGAGACCCAGTACTTC	CASSQGTSGGGETQYF
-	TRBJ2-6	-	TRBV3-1	TGTGCCAGCAGCCAAGATCGCTGGGTGGCCAACGTCCTGACTTTC	CASSQDRWVANVLTF
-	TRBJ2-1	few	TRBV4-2	TGTGCCAGCAGCCAAGGGGTAGGTGGGCAGGGAGGTTGGTTCTTC	CASSQGVGGQGGWFF
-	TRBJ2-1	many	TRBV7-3	TGTGCCAGCAGCTTTACAGACTACAATGAGCAGTTCTTC	CASSFTDYNEQFF
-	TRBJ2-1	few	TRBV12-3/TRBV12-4	TGTGCCAGCAGGGATCCGGGACATCAGAGTAATGAGCAGTTCTTC	CASRDPGHQSNEQFF
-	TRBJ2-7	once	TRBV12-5	TGTGCTAGTGGTTCGGGTCAGACCTACGAGCAGTACTTC	CASGSGQTYEQYF
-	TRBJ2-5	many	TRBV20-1	TGCAGTGCTAGAGTAGGAGGGGGGAACCAAGAGACCCAGTACTTC	CSARVGGGNQETQYF
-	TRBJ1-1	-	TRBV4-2	TGTGCCAGCAGCCAAGTCGGTCTCGTCGCTGAAGCTTTCTTT	CASSQVGLVAEAFF
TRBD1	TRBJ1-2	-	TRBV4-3	TGCGCCAGCAGCCCCAGGACAGGGGAGGCCTACACCTTC	CASSPRTGEAYTF
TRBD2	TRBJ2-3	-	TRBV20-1	TGCAGTGCTCCTCTTGGACTAGCGGGGATCGCAGATACGCAGTATTTT	CSAPLGLAGIADTQYF
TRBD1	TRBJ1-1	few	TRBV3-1	TGTGCCAGCAGCCAAGATTTTTGGGACAGTTTGAACACTGAAGCTTTCTTT	CASSQDFWDSLNTEAFF
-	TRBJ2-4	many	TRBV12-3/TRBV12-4	TGTGCCAGCAGCGGTGGAGGAAACATTCAGTACTTC	CASSGGGNIQYF
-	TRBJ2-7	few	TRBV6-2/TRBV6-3	TGTGCCAGCAGTTACTCAGTACTCTACGAGCAGTACTTC	CASSYSVLYEQYF